The clone carrying this T cell receptor (beta chain) was recorded many times. Its antigen remains unknown. The data were obtained in a study of T-cell reconstitution after alpha-beta-depleted transplantation in children. General study findings and limits: Surviving recipient T cells and thymic progenitors produced the high day-60 TCRbeta diversity seen in some patients. Newly produced T cells mostly provided counts and TCRbeta diversity after one year, as hyperexpanded clones declined. Expanded graft clones numbering several hundred reportedly gave rise to alpha-beta T cells about two months after transplant.

TCRbeta library preparation incorporated unique molecular identifiers. TCRdb ran MiXCR on the PCR reads and lists one entry per CDR3 protein. This sample has approximately 500,000 distinct CDR3 sequences, with about 10% found just once. This CDR3 has 13 amino acids. Germline assignment: CDR1 SGHRS and CDR2 YFSETQ. With 4 bases removed from V and 5 bases from J, the gap between germline ends came to 10 bases. The sequencing here drew on PBMCs, taken before TCRalphabeta/CD19-depleted stem cell transplant. The sequence derives from a child younger than 10 with inherited bone marrow failure, due to receive a stem cell transplant. This chain connects TRBV5-1 to TRBJ2-1; possibly TRBD2 for D (6 bases). The CDR3 DNA reads as TGCGCCAGCAGCGTCCGGGGGAACAATGAGCAGTTCTTC. Protein product: CASSVRGNNEQFF.